These T cell receptor beta chains were read from a single sample in a study of T cells in Graves' hyperthyroidism and ophthalmopathy. MiXCR, run by TCRdb on the multiplex PCR reads, gives a single entry per CDR3 protein. The sample lists approximately 400,000 distinct CDR3 sequences; roughly 14% were seen once. The sequencing input was blood. The receptor set was obtained from a woman in her twenties or thirties with Graves' ophthalmopathy. Both conserved end residues are part of each CDR3. A D gene is named only where the DNA matches it firmly. The size of a clone is reported for some rows only, either as once, few or many, or as a class for expanded clones.

>TRBV11-2|TRBJ1-2|many|TRBD1
CASSNLGQDGYTF
TGTGCCAGCAGCAACCTGGGACAGGATGGCTACACCTTC
>TRBV12-3/TRBV12-4|TRBJ1-1|many|.
CASRQGREAEAFF
TGTGCCAGCAGGCAAGGGAGGGAGGCTGAAGCTTTCTTT
>TRBV14|TRBJ1-1|many|.
CASSHGGTVMNTEAFF
TGTGCCAGCAGCCATGGGGGGACCGTAATGAACACTGAAGCTTTCTTT
>TRBV27|TRBJ2-5|many|.
CASMPRGGGTPLETQYF
TGTGCCAGCATGCCGAGGGGGGGGGGGACACCATTGGAGACCCAGTACTTC
>TRBV5-6|TRBJ2-5|.|.
CASSFTGLGETQYF
TGTGCCAGCAGCTTCACAGGCTTGGGAGAGACCCAGTACTTC
>TRBV20-1|TRBJ2-1|many|.
CSARSVGSNEQFF
TGCAGTGCTAGGAGTGTTGGGAGCAATGAGCAGTTCTTC
>TRBV2|TRBJ1-2|many|.
CASSARDYGYTF
TGTGCCAGCAGTGCCAGGGACTATGGCTACACCTTC
>TRBV6-1|TRBJ2-7|.|.
CASSTQERYEQYF
TGTGCCAGCAGTACACAGGAGCGGTACGAGCAGTACTTC
>TRBV15|TRBJ2-1|few|.
CATSRDQGEGEQFF
TGTGCCACCAGCAGAGATCAGGGCGAGGGAGAGCAGTTCTTC
>TRBV5-1|TRBJ1-6|many|.
CASSLGEMGSPLHF
TGCGCCAGCAGCTTGGGCGAGATGGGTTCACCCCTCCACTTT
>TRBV3-1|TRBJ1-2|many|.
CASSQDLRDTSTNYGYTF
TGTGCCAGCAGCCAAGATCTGAGGGACACTAGTACTAACTATGGCTACACCTTC
>TRBV7-9|TRBJ1-2|few|TRBD1
CASSPKGTGYGYTF
TGTGCCAGCAGCCCAAAAGGGACAGGCTATGGCTACACCTTC
>TRBV6-2/TRBV6-3|TRBJ2-7|.|TRBD1
CASSYDRGSEEQYF
TGTGCCAGCAGTTACGACAGGGGGTCTGAAGAGCAGTACTTC
>TRBV2|TRBJ2-7|many|.
CATLMPGRPYEQYF
TGTGCCACCCTTATGCCGGGACGCCCCTACGAGCAGTACTTC
>TRBV18|TRBJ2-2|few|TRBD1
CASSPDRVATGELFF
TGTGCCAGCTCACCAGACAGGGTGGCCACCGGGGAGCTGTTTTTT
>TRBV19|TRBJ2-1|.|TRBD2
CASRLTSGGNNEQFF
TGTGCCAGTAGGTTGACTAGCGGGGGAAACAATGAGCAGTTCTTC
>TRBV5-6|TRBJ2-4|once|.
CASSLRVGNIQYF
TGTGCCAGCAGCTTGCGAGTGGGGAACATTCAGTACTTC
>TRBV7-6|TRBJ2-3|.|TRBD2
CASSVSGGGLDTQYF
TGTGCCAGCAGCGTAAGCGGGGGGGGCTTAGATACGCAGTATTTT
>TRBV15|TRBJ2-1|.|.
CATSGDREDEQFF
TGTGCCACCAGCGGTGACAGGGAGGATGAGCAGTTCTTC
>TRBV7-8|TRBJ2-1|many|TRBD1
CASSPSGTGGEQFF
TGTGCCAGCAGCCCGTCCGGGACAGGGGGTGAGCAGTTCTTC
>TRBV20-1|TRBJ1-5|many|.
CSAIDRYRGVNQPQHF
TGCAGTGCTATCGACAGGTACCGGGGCGTCAATCAGCCCCAGCATTTT
>TRBV20-1|TRBJ2-3|many|TRBD1
CSASASGTVADTQYF
TGCAGTGCTAGCGCGTCCGGGACAGTAGCAGATACGCAGTATTTT
>TRBV20-1|TRBJ2-2|.|TRBD1
CSARQGATGELFF
TGCAGTGCTAGGCAGGGGGCTACCGGGGAGCTGTTTTTT
>TRBV30|TRBJ1-5|many|.
CAWTYGGRSKDSNQPQHF
TGTGCCTGGACGTACGGGGGAAGAAGCAAAGATAGCAATCAGCCCCAGCATTTT
>TRBV10-3|TRBJ2-1|few|TRBD2
CAIGDGRGEQFF
TGTGCCATCGGGGATGGGAGGGGTGAACAGTTCTTC
>TRBV16|TRBJ1-1|.|.
CASSQLTANTEALF
TGTGCCAGCAGCCAATTAACGGCGAACACTGAAGCTCTCTTT
>TRBV9|TRBJ1-2|many|.
CASSVGTEPPYGYTF
TGTGCCAGCAGCGTAGGGACAGAACCTCCCTATGGCTACACCTTC
>TRBV10-2|TRBJ2-7|.|.
CASSRQGSTYGQYF
TGCGCCAGCAGCAGGCAGGGATCTACCTACGGGCAGTACTTC
>TRBV11-2|TRBJ2-7|many|.
CASSPGQFTYEQYF
TGTGCCAGCAGCCCAGGACAGTTTACCTACGAGCAGTACTTC
>TRBV11-3|TRBJ2-5|.|.
CASSLADRRYQETQYF
TGTGCCAGCAGCTTGGCCGACAGGAGGTACCAAGAGACCCAGTACTTC
>TRBV7-2|TRBJ2-4|many|.
CASSLRDFDPQNIQYF
TGTGCCAGCAGCTTACGGGACTTTGACCCCCAGAACATTCAGTACTTC
>TRBV5-8|TRBJ2-1|.|.
CASRHMRGGANEQFF
TGTGCCAGCAGACACATGAGAGGGGGGGCTAATGAGCAGTTCTTC
>TRBV5-6|TRBJ2-3|many|TRBD2
CASSLWSGGPYTQYF
TGTGCCAGCAGCTTGTGGTCGGGGGGGCCGTATACGCAGTATTTT
>TRBV12-3/TRBV12-4|TRBJ1-5|many|.
CASRIQGYSNQPQHF
TGTGCCAGCAGGATACAGGGTTATAGCAATCAGCCCCAGCATTTT
>TRBV5-6|TRBJ2-7|many|TRBD1
CARNGQGNIYEQYF
TGTGCCAGGAACGGACAGGGTAATATCTACGAGCAGTACTTC
>TRBV28|TRBJ2-5|many|TRBD2
CASRNLLAASIETQYF
TGTGCCAGCCGAAATTTACTAGCGGCGTCTATAGAGACCCAGTACTTC
>TRBV5-1|TRBJ1-2|.|.
CAGSNRRGVDGYTF
TGCGCCGGCAGCAACCGGCGGGGCGTAGATGGCTACACCTTC
>TRBV28|TRBJ1-2|many|.
CASRTPRDNSVGYTF
TGTGCCAGCAGAACCCCCCGGGACAACTCCGTGGGCTACACCTTC
>TRBV11-2|TRBJ2-5|few|.
CASSFLTQETQYF
TGTGCCAGCAGCTTCCTAACCCAAGAGACCCAGTACTTC
>TRBV27|TRBJ1-4|few|.
CASRVANEKLFF
TGTGCCAGCAGGGTAGCTAATGAAAAACTGTTTTTT